This is a list of T cell receptor beta chains from one sample in a study of blood T cell repertoires in COVID-19. This table comes from immunoSEQ multiplex PCR, and its TCRdb copy is limited to in-frame clones, with some not included. Of more than 150,000 clones listed, 60% to 80% are singletons. What was sequenced was peripheral blood. The source is a woman in her 70s with acute or convalescent COVID-19. Both conserved end residues are part of each CDR3. Each record gives: J gene, V gene, clone size, D gene, CDR3 protein, CDR3 DNA. A D gene is named only where the DNA matches it firmly. Clone size is not always given. Where it is, it says once, few, many or a class for expanded clones.

>TRBJ1-6|TRBV12-3/TRBV12-4|.|.
CASSSQGGSPLHF
TGTGCCAGCAGTTCTCAGGGCGGTTCACCCCTCCACTTT
>TRBJ2-3|TRBV7-9|.|.
CASSSRGPDTQYF
TGTGCCAGCAGCTCCAGGGGCCCAGATACGCAGTATTTT
>TRBJ2-7|TRBV5-1|.|TRBD2
CASSLLGSGSSYEQYF
TGCGCCAGCAGCTTGCTCGGTAGCGGGAGCTCCTACGAGCAGTACTTC
>TRBJ2-3|TRBV30|.|TRBD2
CAWSEELAEPDTQYF
TGTGCCTGGAGTGAGGAGCTAGCGGAACCAGATACGCAGTATTTT
>TRBJ2-1|TRBV5-1|few|TRBD1
CASSLSTGTGINEQFF
TGCGCCAGCAGCCTTAGTACCGGGACAGGGATCAATGAGCAGTTCTTC
>TRBJ2-7|TRBV12-2|.|.
CASRLAPRIWSRSGILLTYEQYF
TGTGCAAGTCGCTTAGCGCCGAGGATTTGGTCGCGGTCCGGAATCTTATTAACCTACGAGCAGTACTTC
>TRBJ2-2|TRBV3-1/TRBV3-2|.|TRBD2
CASSLSGALTGELFF
TGTGCCAGCAGCCTAAGCGGGGCACTCACCGGGGAGCTGTTTTTT
>TRBJ2-2|TRBV5-1|.|.
CASSLGIASLSGELFF
TGCGCCAGCAGCTTGGGAATAGCGTCACTTAGCGGGGAGCTGTTTTTT
>TRBJ2-3|TRBV5-5|few|.
CASSIQGSPFTDTQYF
TGTGCCAGCAGCATCCAGGGGTCCCCCTTCACAGATACGCAGTATTTT
>TRBJ2-1|TRBV5-4|.|.
CASSLAGLAPGNEQFF
TGTGCCAGCAGCTTGGCCGGTTTAGCTCCGGGCAATGAGCAGTTCTTC
>TRBJ1-5|TRBV19|once|.
CASSRDAQGWQPQHF
TGTGCCAGTAGTCGAGACGCACAGGGTTGGCAGCCCCAGCATTTT
>TRBJ2-1|TRBV2|.|TRBD1
CASSEEGQGYNEQFF
TGTGCCAGCAGTGAAGAGGGACAGGGCTACAATGAGCAGTTCTTC
>TRBJ2-3|TRBV5-1|.|TRBD2
CASSSGLAVRTDTQYF
TGCGCCAGCAGCAGCGGACTAGCGGTAAGAACAGATACGCAGTATTTT
>TRBJ1-5|TRBV6-4|.|.
CASRTAPGRRAGGQPQHF
TGTGCCAGCAGGACCGCGCCGGGCCGGAGGGCTGGGGGTCAGCCCCAGCATTTT
>TRBJ1-5|TRBV6-5|.|.
CASRSIIGQPQHF
TGTGCCAGCAGGTCTATAATTGGTCAGCCCCAGCATTTT
>TRBJ1-1|TRBV4-2|.|.
CASSQGGEGAEAFF
TGTGCCAGCAGCCAAGGGGGGGAAGGTGCTGAAGCTTTCTTT
>TRBJ2-1|TRBV5-1|.|.
CASSASSSHEQFF
TGCGCCAGCAGCGCCTCTAGCTCACATGAGCAGTTCTTC
>TRBJ2-1|TRBV12-3/TRBV12-4|.|.
CASSKNSYEQFF
TGTGCCAGCAGTAAGAATTCCTACGAGCAGTTCTTC
>TRBJ2-7|TRBV5-1|.|TRBD2
CASGRTSGSYEQYF
TGCGCCAGCGGACGGACTAGCGGTTCCTACGAGCAGTACTTC
>TRBJ2-3|TRBV7-7|.|.
CASSLGQSGSTDTQYF
TGTGCCAGCAGCTTAGGGCAAAGCGGTAGCACAGATACGCAGTATTTT
>TRBJ2-2|TRBV29-1|.|.
CSVLENANTGELFF
TGCAGCGTTCTAGAGAACGCGAACACCGGGGAGCTGTTTTTT
>TRBJ1-2|TRBV5-4|.|.
CASSHPTVTAYGYTF
TGTGCCAGCAGCCATCCTACCGTGACAGCCTATGGCTACACCTTC
>TRBJ1-5|TRBV10-3|once|.
CAISESISRSNQPQHF
TGTGCCATCAGTGAGTCGATTTCCAGGTCTAATCAGCCCCAGCATTTT
>TRBJ2-4|TRBV4-2|.|TRBD1
CASSQDAPGGGGFLAKNIQYF
TGTGCCAGCAGCCAAGATGCCCCAGGGGGCGGCGGGTTTTTAGCCAAAAACATTCAGTACTTC
>TRBJ2-3|TRBV29-1|.|.
CSVIRERRNTQYF
TGCAGCGTTATACGGGAGAGAAGGAATACGCAGTATTTT
>TRBJ2-2|TRBV6-2/TRBV6-3|.|.
CASSLGQFNTGELFF
TGTGCCAGCAGCCTCGGACAATTCAACACCGGGGAGCTGTTTTTT
>TRBJ1-1|TRBV12-3/TRBV12-4|.|.
CASRRQQNTEAFF
TGTGCCAGCAGGAGACAGCAGAACACTGAAGCTTTCTTT
>TRBJ1-2|TRBV7-2|.|.
CASSLRQALGYTF
TGTGCCAGCAGCCTGCGACAGGCCCTTGGCTACACCTTC
>TRBJ2-5|TRBV29-1|.|.
CSVGPGTYQETQYF
TGCAGCGTTGGCCCCGGGACTTACCAAGAGACCCAGTACTTC
>TRBJ2-6|TRBV7-6|.|.
CASSPRQGGFARANVLTF
TGTGCCAGCAGCCCCCGACAGGGAGGTTTCGCAAGGGCCAACGTCCTGACTTTC
>TRBJ2-3|TRBV4-2|.|TRBD2
CASSQEASGRADTQYF
TGTGCCAGCAGCCAAGAGGCTAGCGGGAGAGCGGATACGCAGTATTTT
>TRBJ1-2|TRBV9|.|.
CASSFADSSLGYTF
TGTGCCAGCAGCTTCGCGGACAGCTCGCTTGGCTACACCTTC
>TRBJ2-7|TRBV19|.|.
CASSLSAQGSYEQYF
TGTGCCAGTAGTCTCTCGGCCCAGGGCTCCTACGAGCAGTACTTC
>TRBJ1-2|TRBV3-1/TRBV3-2|.|TRBD1
CASSLGTGGRYGYTF
TGTGCCAGCAGCCTTGGGACAGGGGGCCGTTATGGCTACACCTTC
>TRBJ2-1|TRBV12-2|.|.
CASRLGSGGNWNEQFF
TGTGCAAGTCGCTTAGGAAGCGGCGGGAACTGGAATGAGCAGTTCTTC
>TRBJ2-3|TRBV10-3|few|.
CAINRAGDTQYF
TGTGCCATCAACAGGGCAGGAGATACGCAGTATTTT